This T cell receptor (beta chain) was sequenced for a study of Ad26.COV2.S vaccination and SARS-CoV-2 variants. Overall study context: The donor was enrolled in the Ad26.COV2.S arm of the COV1001 trial. Study-level findings and limits: It was vaccine recipients, not placebo recipients, who had the higher spike-specific TCR breadth. Vaccinees and placebo recipients showed similar non-spike TCR breadth.

Clones were sequenced by immunoSEQ multiplex PCR, and TCRdb holds only the in-frame ones, with some missing. The sample records hundreds of thousands of clones, 80% to 90% being singletons. As for this clone: Its antigen is currently unknown.

CDR1 and CDR2 from the germline V gene are KGHDR and SFDVKD. J lost 8 bases, V lost 8 bases, and 6 bases had no gene match. This CDR3 contains 14 residues. This sample's treatment: about 20 received Ad26.COV2.S at low or high dose, single or two shots; several received placebo; per-sample allocation not given. Material that was analyzed had been drawn on day 63 after the first vaccine or placebo injection. The donor's status was that of an adult aged 18-55 years in Boston. The TCR sequence derives from a person aged 18-65 years who received the Ad26.COV2.S COVID-19 vaccine or a placebo. The specimen was peripheral blood, collected in a trial of Ad26.COV2.S vaccine versus placebo. This chain links TRBV24-1 with TRBJ2-4; 12 bases line up with TRBD1. Here the CDR3 reads CATIGTGGKDIQYF. The CDR3, as DNA: TGTGCCACCATAGGGACAGGGGGCAAGGACATTCAGTACTTC.